The clone carrying this T cell receptor (beta chain) was found a few times. The antigen remains undetermined. Full-length variable regions came from constant-region reverse primers plus semi-nested Nested Universal Primer A PCR. TCRdb recomputed calls from the 5' RACE reads with MiXCR, one row per CDR3 protein. In the table there are 50,000 to 75,000 distinct CDR3 sequences, roughly 23% of which are singletons. Memory CD4+ T cells were sorted as CD4+CD45RO+CD25- cells. Study-level results: Tumor memory CD4+ T cell TCR gene usage was found to cluster with blood and lymph node memory CD4+ cells and with lymph node naive CD4+ cells. Tumor Tregs overlapped most with tumor, then blood, naive CD4+ cells.

The germline CDR1 and CDR2 sequences are DFQATT and SNEGSKA (reference sequence). The CDR3 spans 13 residues. V dropped 1 base and J dropped 7 bases, with 11 bases sitting between them. Sequenced input: memory CD4+ T cells sorted from a lymph node. As to subset: memory CD4+ T cells, CD4+CD45RO+CD25-. The source of this sequence is a female donor with breast cancer. This chain links TRBV20-1 with TRBJ2-1; D possibly corresponds to TRBD2 (5 bases). Here the CDR3 DNA reads TGCAGTGCTAGAGGTTTCGGGGTAAATGAGCAGTTCTTC. Amino acids: CSARGFGVNEQFF.